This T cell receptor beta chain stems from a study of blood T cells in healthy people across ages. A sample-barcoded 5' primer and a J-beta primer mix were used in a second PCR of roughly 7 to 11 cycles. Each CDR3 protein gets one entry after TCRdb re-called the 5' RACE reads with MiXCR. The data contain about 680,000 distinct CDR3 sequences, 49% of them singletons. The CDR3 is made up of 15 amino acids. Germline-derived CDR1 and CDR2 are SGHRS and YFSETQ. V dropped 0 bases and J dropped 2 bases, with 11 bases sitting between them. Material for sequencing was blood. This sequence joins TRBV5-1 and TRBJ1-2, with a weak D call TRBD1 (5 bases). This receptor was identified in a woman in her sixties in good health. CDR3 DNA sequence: TGCGCCAGCAGCTTGGGGGGCATGGGGAACTATGGCTACACCTTC. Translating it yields CASSLGGMGNYGYTF.